This TCR beta chain was obtained from a study of cytomegalovirus exposure and HLA in healthy donors. Study outcomes and limitations: Across donors, sequencing depth was assumed by presence/absence analyses to be roughly uniform. A later analysis reported that several of the most significant clusters appeared to be linked to common viral pathogens, among them Epstein-Barr virus. A cluster of highly shared sequence variants was likely a sequencing artifact.

Germline CDR1 is SGHRS and CDR2 is YFSETQ. The CDR3 is 16 residues long. V lost 4 bases to trimming and J lost 2 bases; unmatched junction nucleotides: 3. PCR primers comprised 60 Vbeta and 13 Jbeta primers. TCRdb keeps only in-frame clones here, not all; method: immunoSEQ multiplex PCR. Its table lists about 210,000 clones. Concerning this clone itself: Its specificity is unknown.

The study sampled nominally healthy donors, though unrecorded immune exposures were likely. This clonotype was sampled from a woman younger than 45 in good health and CMV-seropositive. The material sequenced was PBMCs. The chain is built from TRBV5-1 and TRBJ2-5; 15 bases line up with TRBD2. Here the CDR3 DNA reads TGCGCCAGCAGCACAGGGACTAGCGGGGGGCAAGAGACCCAGTACTTC. Translation gives CASSTGTSGGQETQYF.